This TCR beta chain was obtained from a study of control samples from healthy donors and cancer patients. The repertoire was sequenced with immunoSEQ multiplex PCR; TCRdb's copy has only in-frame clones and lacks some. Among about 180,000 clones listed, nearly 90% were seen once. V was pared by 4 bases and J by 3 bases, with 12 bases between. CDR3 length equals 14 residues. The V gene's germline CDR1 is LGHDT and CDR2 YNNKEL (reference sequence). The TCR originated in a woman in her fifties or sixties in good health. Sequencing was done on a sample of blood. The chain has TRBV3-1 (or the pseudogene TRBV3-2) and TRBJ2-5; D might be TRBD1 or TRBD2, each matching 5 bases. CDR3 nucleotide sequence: TGTGCCAGCAGCCGAACGGGACGCAAAGAGACCCAGTACTTC. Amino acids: CASSRTGRKETQYF.